Below are 7 T cell receptor beta chains sequenced from a single sample in a study of tumor and adjacent non-tumor tissue in lung cancer. The template was RNA from unsorted bulk tissue. More than 3 cm separated this lung sample from the edge of the tumor. Three rounds of nested PCR, following a modified ARM-PCR protocol, produced the TCRbeta library. TCRdb itself ran the multiplex PCR reads through MiXCR, one entry per CDR3 protein. The table lists some 100,000 distinct CDR3 sequences, roughly two thirds of them singletons. The sequenced sample was distant non-tumor lung tissue. The receptors here all came from a man aged 60-69 years with non-small cell lung cancer.

This clonotype was found many times. V is TRBV12-3 or TRBV12-4 and J is TRBJ1-1, with D unclear. V dropped 2 bases and J dropped 1 base, with 5 bases sitting between them. The CDR3 extends over 13 amino acids. Here the CDR3 reads CASSLRRNTEAFF. CDR3 bases: TGTGCCAGCAGTTTACGGAGGAACACTGAAGCTTTCTTT.

This chain connects TRBV6-5 to TRBJ2-1, with D tentatively TRBD1 or TRBD2 (5 bases each). Per the germline V gene, CDR1 is MNHEY and CDR2 is SVGAGI. The CDR3 has 19 amino acids. V lost 3 bases and J lost 13, with 34 bases in between. CDR3 sequence reads: CASSYNQGVVVVRRHRQFF. The DNA of the CDR3 is TGTGCCAGCAGTTATAATCAGGGAGTGGTCGTTGTAAGACGTCATCGTCAGTTCTTC.

The genes are TRBV15 and TRBJ1-2; D remains ambiguous. The length of the CDR3 is 13 residues. The germline V and J ends were trimmed by 6 bases and 5 bases, with 13 bases remaining between them. Germline lookup yields CDR1 LNHNV and CDR2 YYDKDF (reference sequence). The CDR3 nucleotides read TGTGCCACCAGTGCACCTATGGCTTATGGCTACACCTTC. Translated: CATSAPMAYGYTF.

This clonotype has at least ten counts. The chain carries TRBV4-2 and TRBJ2-1, with D tentatively TRBD2 (6 bases). V gave up 0 bases and J gave up 3 bases, with 12 bases separating them. CDR1 is LGHNA, CDR2 YNFKEQ, per germline. This CDR3 is 16 amino acids long. CDR3 in amino acids: CASSQDWDLDYNEQFF. The CDR3 DNA reads TGTGCCAGCAGCCAAGATTGGGACTTAGACTACAATGAGCAGTTCTTC.

In this sample, this clonotype turned up a few times. With a much larger clone just one base away, this may be a read error. The J gene is TRBJ1-3, the V gene TRBV6-6; TRBD1 matches at 7 bases. This CDR3 contains 16 residues. J was trimmed by 3 bases and V by 4 bases; bases with no gene match: 9. From germline, CDR1 is MNHNY and CDR2 SVGAGI (reference sequence). The CDR3 coding sequence is TGTGCCAGCAGTTCGATCAGGGGGTCCTTTGGAAACACCATATATTTT. Its protein product is CASSSIRGSFGNTIYF.

This clonotype showed up just a few times. A much larger clone lies a single base off, so this may be a read error. The V gene is TRBV28, the J gene TRBJ2-5; D uncertain. Germline V gene lookup returns CDR1 MDHEN and CDR2 SYDVKM. Trimming took 2 bases from V and 2 from J, leaving 12 bases between them. The CDR3 is 15 residues long. CDR3 region: CASSLVPTWQETQYF. CDR3 sequence (DNA): TGTGCCAGCAGTTTAGTCCCAACATGGCAAGAGACCCAGTACTTC.

Note on this clonotype: One base away lies a much larger clone, so this may be a sequencing read error. The gene calls are TRBV20-1 and TRBJ2-2; the D gene could be TRBD1 or TRBD2 (6 bases each). Trimming took 2 bases from V and 5 from J, leaving 12 bases between them. The germline gives CDR1 DFQATT, CDR2 SNEGSKA (reference sequence). This CDR3 is 14 amino acids long. In DNA, the CDR3 is TGCAGTGCTAGAAAGTTAGGGGGGACCGGGGAGCTGTTTTTT. Its protein product is CSARKLGGTGELFF.